Listed below are T cell receptor beta chains from one sample, sequenced in a study of T cells in tuberculosis. Generated by immunoSEQ multiplex PCR, the TCRdb table keeps only in-frame clones and is missing some. Of some 34,000 clones in the sample, less than 95% were seen once. Sequencing input: PBMCs. Source of these receptors: a donor between 5 and 29 years old with latent tuberculosis or without tuberculosis infection. Some clones in this sample may be carry-over from other donors' samples. Both conserved end residues are part of each CDR3. Fields, in order: J gene, V gene, clone size, D gene, CDR3 protein, CDR3 DNA. A D gene is named only where the DNA matches it firmly. Clone size is given for some rows only: seen once, a few or many times, or a class if the clone is expanded.

j_gene: TRBJ1-1; v_gene: TRBV28; abundance: NA; d_gene: TRBD1; CDR3aa: CASSPRDRPNTEAFF; CDR3nt: TGTGCCAGCAGTCCCCGGGACAGGCCGAACACTGAAGCTTTCTTT
j_gene: TRBJ2-1; v_gene: TRBV13; abundance: NA; d_gene: TRBD2; CDR3aa: CASTIGLAGGQKQFF; CDR3nt: TGTGCCAGCACCATCGGACTAGCGGGAGGGCAGAAGCAGTTCTTC
j_gene: TRBJ1-1; v_gene: TRBV30; abundance: once; d_gene: NA; CDR3aa: CAWSFPGPSNTEAFF; CDR3nt: TGTGCCTGGAGCTTCCCTGGGCCGTCTAACACTGAAGCTTTCTTT
j_gene: TRBJ2-1; v_gene: TRBV6-4; abundance: NA; d_gene: TRBD2; CDR3aa: CASSDSISGNHNEQFF; CDR3nt: TGTGCCAGCAGTGACTCAATTAGCGGGAACCACAATGAGCAGTTCTTC
j_gene: TRBJ1-5; v_gene: TRBV2; abundance: NA; d_gene: NA; CDR3aa: CASSWTDPSNQPQHF; CDR3nt: TGTGCCAGCAGCTGGACAGACCCTAGCAATCAGCCCCAGCATTTT
j_gene: TRBJ1-1; v_gene: TRBV28; abundance: NA; d_gene: TRBD1; CDR3aa: CASSLGPGQGTEAFF; CDR3nt: TGTGCCAGCAGTTTGGGACCGGGACAGGGAACTGAAGCTTTCTTT
j_gene: TRBJ1-2; v_gene: TRBV7-9; abundance: few; d_gene: TRBD1; CDR3aa: CASSLALRGTGKLVGGYTF; CDR3nt: TGTGCCAGCAGCTTAGCGCTAAGGGGGACAGGGAAATTAGTAGGTGGCTACACCTTC
j_gene: TRBJ2-7; v_gene: TRBV5-1; abundance: NA; d_gene: TRBD2; CDR3aa: CASSIGLAGLSSYEQYF; CDR3nt: TGCGCCAGCAGCATAGGACTAGCGGGGTTGAGCTCCTACGAGCAGTACTTC
j_gene: TRBJ1-2; v_gene: TRBV30; abundance: NA; d_gene: NA; CDR3aa: CAWSSRRQEEGYTF; CDR3nt: TGTGCCTGGAGTTCGCGTCGGCAGGAAGAAGGCTACACCTTC
j_gene: TRBJ1-2; v_gene: TRBV5-1; abundance: NA; d_gene: NA; CDR3aa: CASSWGGEGHYGYTF; CDR3nt: TGCGCCAGCAGCTGGGGAGGGGAAGGGCACTATGGCTACACCTTC
j_gene: TRBJ2-3; v_gene: TRBV10-1; abundance: NA; d_gene: NA; CDR3aa: CASSSRGESDTQYF; CDR3nt: TGCGCCAGCAGTAGCAGGGGGGAATCAGATACGCAGTATTTT
j_gene: TRBJ1-1; v_gene: TRBV6-1; abundance: NA; d_gene: NA; CDR3aa: CASQLGVVNTEAFF; CDR3nt: TGTGCCAGTCAGCTCGGGGTGGTGAACACTGAAGCTTTCTTT
j_gene: TRBJ2-1; v_gene: TRBV9; abundance: NA; d_gene: TRBD1; CDR3aa: CASSLTGTSNEQFF; CDR3nt: TGTGCCAGCAGCCTGACAGGGACCTCCAATGAGCAGTTCTTC
j_gene: TRBJ1-3; v_gene: TRBV6-5; abundance: NA; d_gene: TRBD1; CDR3aa: CASRQDRGDGNTIYF; CDR3nt: TGTGCCAGCAGGCAAGACAGGGGTGATGGAAACACCATATATTTT
j_gene: TRBJ1-1; v_gene: TRBV6-1; abundance: NA; d_gene: TRBD1; CDR3aa: CATETGLRAFF; CDR3nt: TGTGCCACCGAGACAGGGTTGAGAGCTTTCTTT
j_gene: TRBJ1-5; v_gene: TRBV28; abundance: NA; d_gene: NA; CDR3aa: CASSLSLNQPQHF; CDR3nt: TGTGCCAGCAGTTTATCCCTAAATCAGCCCCAGCATTTT
j_gene: TRBJ2-2; v_gene: TRBV28; abundance: NA; d_gene: TRBD2; CDR3aa: CASSLELAGGGTGELFF; CDR3nt: TGTGCCAGCAGTCTGGAACTAGCGGGAGGAGGCACCGGGGAGCTGTTTTTT
j_gene: TRBJ1-2; v_gene: TRBV11-2; abundance: once; d_gene: TRBD1; CDR3aa: CASSHGTAGYGYTF; CDR3nt: TGTGCCAGCAGCCACGGGACAGCCGGCTATGGCTACACCTTC